Following are 26 T cell receptor beta chains from one sample sequenced in a study of T-cell memory formation after mild COVID-19. One entry per CDR3 protein, called by TCRdb with MiXCR from the 5' RACE reads. Of some 120,000 distinct CDR3 sequences in the sample, 15% to 20% were seen once. Sequenced material: PBMCs or a T cell subset sorted from them (not recorded which). These TCRs come from an adult woman who had mild COVID-19 (a few samples of this study predate the infection). Cell type and time point are not known.

The genes are TRBV3-1 and TRBJ2-7, with D hard to call. Germline V lookup: CDR1 LGHDT, CDR2 YNNKEL (reference sequence). The CDR3 length is 15 residues. V lost 4 bases to trimming and J lost 4 bases, with 17 bases between them. For the CDR3, the DNA is TGTGCCAGCAGCCGATTGAACCAACCACCGTACGAGCAGTACTTC. As protein: CASSRLNQPPYEQYF.

In DNA form, the CDR3 reads TGTGCCAGCAGCTTAAACGGCGGGGAGCTGTTTTTT. This translates into CASSLNGGELFF. The chain uses TRBV7-9 and TRBJ2-2; D is unclear. Deletions cut 2 bases from V and 7 bases from J, with 5 bases between. This CDR3 spans 12 amino acids. Germline lookup yields CDR1 SEHNR and CDR2 FQNEAQ (reference sequence).

The chain recombines TRBV6-6 with TRBJ1-5; 7 nucleotides match TRBD1. The V gene's germline CDR1 is MNHNY and CDR2 SVGAGI (reference sequence). The CDR3 spans 14 residues. V shed 5 bases, J shed 0 bases, and the junction held 1 base outside the gene matches. CDR3 residues: CASSPGGSNQPQHF. The CDR3 nucleotides are TGTGCCAGCAGTCCAGGGGGTAGCAATCAGCCCCAGCATTTT.

This clonotype was observed a handful of times. The V and J genes are TRBV19 and TRBJ1-2; D perhaps matches TRBD1 (5 bases). The CDR3 extends over 13 amino acids. V lost 3 bases to trimming and J lost 4 bases, with 9 bases between them. Per the germline V gene, CDR1 is LNHDA and CDR2 is SQIVND (reference sequence). Here the CDR3 DNA reads TGTGCCAGTAGTATGGTGACAGTCTATGGCTACACCTTC. It yields the protein CASSMVTVYGYTF.

This clonotype was picked up a small number of times. This rearrangement joins TRBV15 to TRBJ2-7; tentative D call: TRBD1 (6 bases). From germline, CDR1 is LNHNV and CDR2 YYDKDF (reference sequence). The CDR3 is 13 amino acids. Trimming cost V 1 base and J 7 bases, with 11 bases left between them. The CDR3 region is CATSRGEGGEQYF. The CDR3, as DNA: TGTGCCACCAGCAGAGGTGAAGGGGGTGAGCAGTACTTC.

In this sample, this clonotype turned up a few times. The chain combines TRBV7-2 with TRBJ1-4; D unclear. This CDR3 contains 15 residues. Trimming took 0 bases from V and 5 from J, leaving 10 bases between them. Germline CDR1 and CDR2: SGHTA and FQGNSA. As DNA, the CDR3 is TGTGCCAGCAGCTTAGCGCCAACAGAGAATGAAAAACTGTTTTTT. It specifies CASSLAPTENEKLFF. The full variable domain, its missing parts supplied by reference TRBV7-2 and TRBJ1-4, is GAGVSQSPSNKVTEKGKDVELRCDPISGHTALYWYRQSLGQGLEFLIYFQGNSAPDKSGLPSDRFSAERTGGSVSTLTIQRTQQEDSAVYLCASSLAPTENEKLFFGSGTQLSVL.

This clonotype was seen a few times. The rearrangement joins TRBV19 to TRBJ2-3; 7 nucleotides align to TRBD2. The J segment lost 4 bases and the V segment lost 6 bases, leaving 10 bases of the junction unmatched. The CDR3 extends over 15 amino acids. The germline V gene has CDR1 LNHDA and CDR2 SQIVND (reference sequence). CDR3 loop: CASRLAGRFSDTQYF. CDR3 DNA sequence: TGTGCCAGTAGGTTAGCGGGTAGATTTTCAGATACGCAGTATTTT.

The CDR3 sequence is CASSLDMYEQYF. The CDR3 DNA follows: TGTGCCAGCAGCCTGGACATGTACGAGCAGTACTTC. The chain is built from TRBV7-9 and TRBJ2-7, with D possibly TRBD1 on 5 matching bases. The CDR3 is 12 residues long. V lost 5 bases and J lost 4, with 9 bases in between. Germline V CDR1 and CDR2: SEHNR, FQNEAQ (reference sequence).

This clonotype was picked up a small number of times. The chain has TRBV5-1 and TRBJ2-3; 7 positions match TRBD1. After removal of 4 bases from V and 0 bases from J, the junction contained 5 bases not matched to a gene. This CDR3 has 15 residues. The germline V gene encodes CDR1 SGHRS and CDR2 YFSETQ. CDR3 sequence: CASSDMTGSTDTQYF. Here the CDR3 DNA reads TGCGCCAGCAGCGATATGACAGGGAGCACAGATACGCAGTATTTT. The full variable domain, in which reference TRBV5-1 and TRBJ2-3 provide the parts outside the CDR3, is KAGVTQTPRYLIKTRGQQVTLSCSPISGHRSVSWYQQTPGQGLQFLFEYFSETQRNKGNFPGRFSGRQFSNSRSEMNVSTLELGDSALYLCASSDMTGSTDTQYFGPGTRLTVL.

The CDR3 loop reads CASSLSSGTHYEQYF. CDR3 nucleotide sequence: TGTGCCAGCAGCTTATCGAGCGGGACCCACTACGAGCAGTACTTC. This sequence joins TRBV7-9 and TRBJ2-7; TRBD2 matches 7 bases. This CDR3 has 15 residues. The germline V gene has CDR1 SEHNR and CDR2 FQNEAQ (reference sequence). Germline trimming cut 2 bases from V and 3 bases from J; bases unmatched to any gene: 7.

This clonotype was found a few times. The rearrangement uses TRBV7-9 and TRBJ1-2, with a weak D call TRBD1 (5 bases). The germline V gene has CDR1 SEHNR and CDR2 FQNEAQ (reference sequence). Trimming took 0 bases from V and 4 from J, leaving 9 bases between them. The CDR3 runs 14 residues. The CDR3 loop reads CASSLAGAVYGYTF. In DNA, the CDR3 is TGTGCCAGCAGCTTAGCAGGGGCGGTCTATGGCTACACCTTC.

The chain carries TRBV24-1 and TRBJ2-4; unclear D gene. From germline, CDR1 is KGHDR and CDR2 SFDVKD. The V end lost 2 bases, the J end lost 0 bases, and 7 bases lay between the germline ends. This CDR3 contains 15 residues. In DNA, the CDR3 is TGTGCCACCAGTGATTCGGCCTCAGCCAAAAACATTCAGTACTTC. Translating it yields CATSDSASAKNIQYF.

The chain uses TRBV7-9 and TRBJ1-3; D not certain. This CDR3 is 16 amino acids long. Germline V gives CDR1 SEHNR, CDR2 FQNEAQ (reference sequence). V shed 6 bases and J shed 0 bases, with 15 bases lying between them. The chain's CDR3 is CASSPGVGSSGNTIYF. DNA for the CDR3: TGTGCCAGCAGTCCGGGTGTCGGTTCCTCTGGAAACACCATATATTTT.

This clonotype appeared a few times. V and J are TRBV19 and TRBJ2-7; possibly TRBD1 or TRBD2 for D (5 bases each). The CDR3 totals 15 residues. Trimming removed 2 bases at V and 8 bases at J, with 19 bases between. CDR1 is LNHDA and CDR2 is SQIVND in the germline V gene (reference sequence). Here the CDR3 DNA reads TGTGCCAGTAGTATACCCCCGGGACCGGGCTTGAAGCAGTACTTC. Its protein is CASSIPPGPGLKQYF. The whole variable domain, filled in from reference TRBV19 and TRBJ2-7, reads DGGITQSPKYLFRKEGQNVTLSCEQNLNHDAMYWYRQDPGQGLRLIYYSQIVNDFQKGDIAEGYSVSREKKESFPLTVTSAQKNPTAFYLCASSIPPGPGLKQYFGPGTRLTVT.

The V call is TRBV5-6, the J call TRBJ2-2; 10 bases map to TRBD2. Germline V gene sequence: CDR1 SGHDT, CDR2 YYEEEE. Trimming took 4 bases from V and 5 from J; bases not matched to a gene: 14. The CDR3 totals 18 residues. The CDR3 DNA reads TGTGCCAGCAGCCGGCCGATAGTAGCGGGGGGCCTGACCGGGGAGCTGTTTTTT. Its translation: CASSRPIVAGGLTGELFF.

Many counts were recorded for this clonotype. The V call is TRBV12-3 or TRBV12-4, the J call TRBJ2-2; D ambiguous. The CDR3 runs 16 residues. The V end was cut by 5 bases, the J end by 6 bases, with 19 bases between. CDR3 loop: CASSLGHGSTAGELFF. In nucleotides, the CDR3 is TGTGCCAGCAGTCTCGGCCATGGCAGCACCGCCGGGGAGCTGTTTTTT.

This clonotype was observed a few times. The rearrangement links TRBV29-1 to TRBJ2-2, with a possible D match to TRBD1 (6 bases). The CDR3 runs to 17 residues. Germline CDR1 is SQVTM and CDR2 is ANQGSEA. Trimming removed 3 bases from V and 3 bases from J, with 20 bases in between. CDR3 amino acids: CSVEATQGRGDTGELFF. CDR3 nucleotide sequence: TGCAGCGTTGAGGCTACACAGGGACGAGGGGACACCGGGGAGCTGTTTTTT.

The CDR3 loop is CASSPPGTPNYGYTF. For the CDR3, the DNA is TGTGCCAGCTCACCACCGGGGACACCTAACTATGGCTACACCTTC. The rearrangement uses TRBV18 and TRBJ1-2; D is perhaps TRBD1 (6 bases). The CDR3 contains 15 residues. The ends were cut back, 0 bases at V and 0 bases at J, with 8 bases in the middle. Germline V gives CDR1 KGHSH, CDR2 LQKENI. Drawing the rest from reference TRBV18 and TRBJ1-2, the complete variable domain is NAGVMQNPRHLVRRRGQEARLRCSPMKGHSHVYWYRQLPEEGLKFMVYLQKENIIDESGMPKERFSAEFPKEGPSILRIQQVVRGDSAAYFCASSPPGTPNYGYTFGSGTRLTVV.

This clonotype was found a few times. The V and J genes are TRBV18 and TRBJ1-5; D uncertain. Germline assignment: CDR1 KGHSH and CDR2 LQKENI. This CDR3 is built from 14 residues. Trimming cost V 3 bases and J 0 bases, with 6 bases left between them. The CDR3 sequence: CASSPGYSNQPQHF. In DNA, the CDR3 is TGTGCCAGCTCACCGGGCTATAGCAATCAGCCCCAGCATTTT.

The chain carries TRBV7-9 and TRBJ1-5; no firm D call. Germline loops: CDR1 SEHNR, CDR2 FQNEAQ (reference sequence). This CDR3 is built from 12 residues. V was pared by 1 base and J by 6 bases, with 4 bases between. The CDR3 region is CASSLEFQPQHF. DNA of the CDR3: TGTGCCAGCAGCTTAGAATTTCAGCCCCAGCATTTT. The variable domain in full, with the rest retrieved from reference TRBV7-9 and TRBJ1-5, is DTGVSQNPRHKITKRGQNVTFRCDPISEHNRLYWYRQTLGQGPEFLTYFQNEAQLEKSRLLSDRFSAERPKGSFSTLEIQRTEQGDSAMYLCASSLEFQPQHFGDGTRLSIL.

This clonotype was observed a few times. The chain is built from TRBV29-1 and TRBJ1-2; D call uncertain. This CDR3 comprises 12 residues. The V and J ends lost 0 bases and 1 base respectively, with 3 bases between them. Germline loops: CDR1 SQVTM, CDR2 ANQGSEA. The CDR3 loop reads CSVEDRNYGYTF. CDR3 coding DNA: TGCAGCGTTGAAGACCGTAACTATGGCTACACCTTC.

This clonotype has just a few counts. The gene calls are TRBV18 and TRBJ1-6; D not certain. The V and J ends lost 2 bases and 6 bases respectively, with 8 bases between them. The germline gives CDR1 KGHSH, CDR2 LQKENI. The CDR3 totals 14 residues. The CDR3 loop reads CASSPDISNSPLHF. The CDR3 DNA reads as TGTGCCAGCTCACCAGACATTTCTAATTCACCCCTCCACTTT.

In its sample, this clonotype was seen a few times. This sequence joins TRBV12-3 or TRBV12-4 and TRBJ1-6; 9 bases line up with TRBD1. V gave up 5 bases and J gave up 2 bases; unmatched junction bases: 13. The CDR3 has 19 amino acids. CDR3 amino acids: CASSTWDRATGTYNSPLHF. CDR3 nucleotides: TGTGCCAGCAGTACTTGGGACAGGGCGACGGGCACCTATAATTCACCCCTCCACTTT.

A word on this clonotype: A read error may produce the germline difference seen at one junction end. The chain combines TRBV12-3 or TRBV12-4 with TRBJ2-1; D possibly uses TRBD1 or TRBD2 (7 bases each). The CDR3 is 15 residues long. CDR3 sequence: CASSPGGGGYNELFF. For the CDR3, the DNA is TGTGCCAGCAGTCCAGGGGGGGGTGGGTACAATGAGCTGTTCTTC.

This clonotype has only a few counts. The rearrangement joins TRBV27 to TRBJ2-3; the D is unclear. Looked up from germline, CDR1 is MNHEY and CDR2 is SMNVEV (reference sequence). V gave up 6 bases and J gave up 1 base, with 17 bases separating them. The CDR3 runs 16 residues. This CDR3 reads CASRSGLQTRTDTQYF. DNA for the CDR3: TGTGCCAGCAGGTCCGGGCTTCAAACCCGCACAGATACGCAGTATTTT.

There are a few counts of this clonotype. The rearrangement links TRBV12-3 or TRBV12-4 to TRBJ2-7; the match to TRBD2 covers 9 bases. V lost 0 bases and J lost 5; bases outside the gene matches: 5. This CDR3 is built from 15 residues. CDR3 amino acids: CASSLAGGRVDEQYF. For the CDR3, the DNA is TGTGCCAGCAGTTTAGCAGGCGGGAGGGTCGACGAGCAGTACTTC.